This TCR beta chain derives from a study of cytomegalovirus exposure and HLA in healthy donors. The study, taken as a whole, reports: A link between a missense DCLRE1C variant and TCR beta V- and J-gene trimming emerged from a later analysis.

The donors (healthy individuals) were bone marrow donors. Donors likely had unrecorded immune exposures despite being nominally healthy when sampled. In germline, CDR1 is LNHDA, CDR2 SQIVND (reference sequence). The CDR3 extends over 14 amino acids. Trimming pared 5 bases from V and 3 bases from J, leaving 13 bases between. This clone came up a few times. The antigen is not known. Primers: 60 Vbeta forward and 13 Jbeta reverse. Assay: immunoSEQ multiplex PCR; the TCRdb copy retains only in-frame clones and omits some. Among about 130,000 clones, around 8.5% were seen once, and the ten largest hold around 5.5%.

The TCR was taken from a man aged 35-49 years in good health and CMV-seronegative. The gene calls are TRBV19 and TRBJ1-1; D gene unclear. Input material: PBMCs. CDR3: CASSLSGIYTEAFF. CDR3 in DNA: TGTGCCAGTAGTCTATCGGGGATATACACTGAAGCTTTCTTT. The full variable domain, in which reference TRBV19 and TRBJ1-1 provide the parts outside the CDR3, is DGGITQSPKYLFRKEGQNVTLSCEQNLNHDAMYWYRQDPGQGLRLIYYSQIVNDFQKGDIAEGYSVSREKKESFPLTVTSAQKNPTAFYLCASSLSGIYTEAFFGQGTRLTVV.